The following is a T cell receptor (beta chain) sequence with its context. Its antigen is still unknown. Unique molecular identifiers featured in each of the TCR beta cDNA libraries. Each CDR3 protein gets one entry after TCRdb re-called the PCR reads with MiXCR. Of some 690,000 distinct CDR3 sequences listed, 25% to 30% are singletons. The V gene lost 4 bases and the J gene lost 0 bases, with 12 bases spanning the gap. The germline V gene has CDR1 MNHNY and CDR2 SVGAGI (reference sequence). CDR3 length equals 15 residues. This sample was included in a study of post-analysis software for immune sequencing data. Study results and caveats: Patients had higher frequencies than controls of four to six TRBV segments, including TRBV5-6, TRBV5-1 and TRBV20-1. Significantly lower normalized Chao1 diversity was seen in multiple sclerosis patients than in controls.

This sequence was found in a girl aged 5-17 years with multiple sclerosis. Specimen: blood. The chain is built from TRBV6-6 and TRBJ1-1, with a possible D match to TRBD1 (5 bases). In nucleotides, the CDR3 is TGTGCCAGCAGTTTAGGGACCCGACTGAACACTGAAGCTTTCTTT. This codes for CASSLGTRLNTEAFF.